The 11 T cell receptor beta chains reported below all come from one sample, sequenced in a study of blood T cell repertoires in COVID-19. Here immunoSEQ multiplex PCR was the method, and the copy in TCRdb shows in-frame clones only, minus some. Seen here are about 250,000 clones, around 89% observed once, and the top ten hold around 6.6%. The sequenced material came from peripheral blood. Receptors originate from a woman between 25 and 40 years old with COVID-19, enrolled during active disease.

The chain joins TRBV10-3 to TRBJ1-2; 10 bases line up with TRBD1. The V gene's germline CDR1 is ENHRY and CDR2 SYGVKD. The CDR3 runs to 15 residues. J gave up 3 bases and V 2 bases, and 3 bases lay outside the gene matches. Written as DNA, the CDR3 is TGTGCCATCAGTGAGCCGGGACAGGGGCACTATGGCTACACCTTC. This gives the protein CAISEPGQGHYGYTF.

The chain uses TRBV4-2 and TRBJ2-1; D may be TRBD2 (5 bases). The V end lost 5 bases, the J end lost 1 base, and 12 bases lay between the germline ends. The germline V gene encodes CDR1 LGHNA and CDR2 YNFKEQ. The CDR3 is 15 amino acids. DNA of the CDR3: TGTGCCAGCAGCAGCGACGAGGGTTCCTACAATGAGCAGTTCTTC. Protein product: CASSSDEGSYNEQFF.

The genes are TRBV6-5 and TRBJ1-1, with D unresolved. Germline CDR1 MNHEY, CDR2 SVGAGI. V was cut by 4 bases and J by 0 bases, with 15 bases left in between. The CDR3 contains 16 residues. CDR3 amino acids: CASSSEVRYLNTEAFF. The CDR3 region has the DNA TGTGCCAGCAGTTCTGAAGTCCGGTATTTGAACACTGAAGCTTTCTTT.

This clone was observed a handful of times. V usage is TRBV9 and J usage is TRBJ1-1; TRBD1 matches 9 bases. This CDR3 contains 15 residues. Germline loops: CDR1 SGDLS, CDR2 YYNGEE. Trimming at V came to 3 bases and at J to 3 bases, leaving 6 bases not matched to a gene. In DNA form, the CDR3 reads TGTGCCAGCAGCGCCTCCGGGACAGGGTACACTGAAGCTTTCTTT. It encodes CASSASGTGYTEAFF.

This rearrangement joins TRBV2 to TRBJ2-5; TRBD2 agrees at 7 bases. Looked up from germline, CDR1 is SNHLY and CDR2 is FYNNEI. There are 11 residues in the CDR3. The V and J ends lost 11 bases and 2 bases, in that order; junction bases with no gene match: 2. The CDR3 DNA sequence: TGTGCCGCGGGGGTTCAAGAGACCCAGTACTTC. It translates to CAAGVQETQYF.

The chain employs TRBV4-3 and TRBJ2-7; 10 bases fit TRBD1. Unmatched junction bases numbered 9, after V lost 0 bases and J lost 4 bases. CDR3 length: 17 amino acids. The germline CDR1 and CDR2 sequences are LGHNA and YSLEER. The CDR3 nucleotides are TGCGCCAGCAGCCAAGAGTCAGGGGACAGGGGATTATACGAGCAGTACTTC. This translates into CASSQESGDRGLYEQYF.

The rearrangement uses TRBV7-6 and TRBJ1-2, with TRBD1 matching over 8 bases. There are 14 residues in the CDR3. Germline V gene sequence: CDR1 SGHVS, CDR2 FNYEAQ. V trimming: 3 bases; J trimming: 7 bases; junction bases outside the gene matches: 7. The CDR3 here is CASSFSQGAGGYTF. For the CDR3, the DNA is TGTGCCAGCAGCTTTTCTCAGGGGGCGGGTGGCTACACCTTC.

This CDR3 is CATSDPREDRDGYTF. The CDR3, as DNA: TGTGCCACCAGTGACCCGCGCGAGGACAGGGATGGCTACACCTTC. The V gene is TRBV24-1, the J gene TRBJ1-2; 8 bases agree with TRBD1. Germline CDR1 is KGHDR and CDR2 is SFDVKD. This CDR3 comprises 15 residues. V lost 4 bases and J lost 6; bases outside the gene matches: 9.

This clone turned up a few times. The chain couples TRBV6-5 to TRBJ1-2, with 7 bases matching TRBD1. The germline CDR1 and CDR2 sequences are MNHEY and SVGAGI. Trimming took 6 bases from V and 4 from J; bases not matched to a gene: 5. The CDR3 runs to 13 residues. The CDR3 DNA sequence: TGTGCCAGCAGAAACAGGGGAGCCTATGGCTACACCTTC. Protein sequence: CASRNRGAYGYTF.

The rearrangement links TRBV29-1 to TRBJ2-3; D perhaps matches TRBD2 (5 bases). CDR1 is SQVTM and CDR2 is ANQGSEA in the germline V gene. Trimming stripped 7 bases from V and 5 bases from J, with 13 bases between. The CDR3 runs to 12 residues. The CDR3 DNA is TGCAGCGCTGACCGGACTGGAGATACGCAGTATTTT. Its translation is CSADRTGDTQYF.

The chain has TRBV3-1 (or the pseudogene TRBV3-2) and TRBJ2-6, with D tentatively TRBD2 (6 bases). CDR1 LGHDT and CDR2 YNNKEL come from the germline V gene (reference sequence). The germline V and J ends were trimmed by 0 bases and 2 bases, with 14 bases remaining between them. The CDR3 runs to 18 residues. The CDR3 here is CASSQDLGSGAGANVLTF. CDR3 nucleotide sequence: TGTGCCAGCAGCCAAGATCTGGGGTCGGGGGCTGGGGCCAACGTCCTGACTTTC.